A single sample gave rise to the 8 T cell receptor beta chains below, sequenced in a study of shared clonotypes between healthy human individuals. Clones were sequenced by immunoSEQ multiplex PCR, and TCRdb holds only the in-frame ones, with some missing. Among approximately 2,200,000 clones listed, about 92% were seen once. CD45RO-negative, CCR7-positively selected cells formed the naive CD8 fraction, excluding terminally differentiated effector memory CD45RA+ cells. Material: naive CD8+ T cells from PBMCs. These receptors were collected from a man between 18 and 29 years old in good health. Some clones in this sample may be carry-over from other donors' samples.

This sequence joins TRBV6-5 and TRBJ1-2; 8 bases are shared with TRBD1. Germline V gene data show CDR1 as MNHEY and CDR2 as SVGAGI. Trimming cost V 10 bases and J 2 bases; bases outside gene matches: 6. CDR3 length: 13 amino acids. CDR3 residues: CATRQGTNYGYTF. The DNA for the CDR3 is TGTGCCACCAGACAGGGGACGAACTATGGCTACACCTTC.

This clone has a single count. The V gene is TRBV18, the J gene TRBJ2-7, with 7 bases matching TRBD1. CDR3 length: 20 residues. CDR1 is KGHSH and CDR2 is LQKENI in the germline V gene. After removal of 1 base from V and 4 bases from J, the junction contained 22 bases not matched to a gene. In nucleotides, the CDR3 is TGTGCCAGCTCACCACTTTTCTCTGGGACAGCCCATTCTAGACGTTACGAGCAGTACTTC. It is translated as CASSPLFSGTAHSRRYEQYF.

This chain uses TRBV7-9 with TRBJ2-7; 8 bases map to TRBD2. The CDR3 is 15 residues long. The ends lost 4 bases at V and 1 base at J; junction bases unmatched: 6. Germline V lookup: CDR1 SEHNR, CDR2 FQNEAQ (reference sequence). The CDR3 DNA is TGTGCCAGCAGCTCCACGACTAGCGATTCCTACGAGCAGTACTTC. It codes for CASSSTTSDSYEQYF.

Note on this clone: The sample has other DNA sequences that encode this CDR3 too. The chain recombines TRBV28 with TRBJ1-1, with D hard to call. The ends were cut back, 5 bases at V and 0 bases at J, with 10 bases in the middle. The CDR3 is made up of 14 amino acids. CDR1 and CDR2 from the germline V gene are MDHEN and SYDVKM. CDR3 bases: TGTGCCAGCAGTCCCTCCGGCCTGAACACTGAAGCTTTCTTT. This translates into CASSPSGLNTEAFF.

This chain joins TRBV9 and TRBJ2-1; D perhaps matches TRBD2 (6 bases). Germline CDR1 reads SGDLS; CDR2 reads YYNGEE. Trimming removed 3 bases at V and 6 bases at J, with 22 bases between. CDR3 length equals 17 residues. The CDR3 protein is CASSGPRGLDFSNEQFF. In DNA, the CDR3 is TGTGCCAGCAGCGGCCCCCGGGGACTGGATTTCTCCAATGAGCAGTTCTTC.

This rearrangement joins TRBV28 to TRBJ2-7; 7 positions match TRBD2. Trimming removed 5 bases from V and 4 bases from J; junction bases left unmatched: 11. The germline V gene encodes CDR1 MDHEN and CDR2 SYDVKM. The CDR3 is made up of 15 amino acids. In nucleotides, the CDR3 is TGTGCCAGCAGTGCCTCCTCGGGGGGTGTGTACGAGCAGTACTTC. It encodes CASSASSGGVYEQYF.

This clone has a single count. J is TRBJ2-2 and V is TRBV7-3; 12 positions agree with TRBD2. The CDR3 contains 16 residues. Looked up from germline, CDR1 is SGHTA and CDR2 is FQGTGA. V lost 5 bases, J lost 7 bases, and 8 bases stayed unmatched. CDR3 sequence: CASSPRLAGAGGELFF. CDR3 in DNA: TGTGCCAGCAGCCCCAGACTAGCGGGAGCCGGCGGGGAGCTGTTTTTT.

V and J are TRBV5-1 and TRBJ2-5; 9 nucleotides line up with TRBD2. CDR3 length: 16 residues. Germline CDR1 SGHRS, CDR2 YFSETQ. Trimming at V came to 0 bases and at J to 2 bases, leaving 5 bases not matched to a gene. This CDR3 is CASSLAGLAFQETQYF. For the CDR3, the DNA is TGCGCCAGCAGCTTGGCGGGACTAGCTTTTCAAGAGACCCAGTACTTC.